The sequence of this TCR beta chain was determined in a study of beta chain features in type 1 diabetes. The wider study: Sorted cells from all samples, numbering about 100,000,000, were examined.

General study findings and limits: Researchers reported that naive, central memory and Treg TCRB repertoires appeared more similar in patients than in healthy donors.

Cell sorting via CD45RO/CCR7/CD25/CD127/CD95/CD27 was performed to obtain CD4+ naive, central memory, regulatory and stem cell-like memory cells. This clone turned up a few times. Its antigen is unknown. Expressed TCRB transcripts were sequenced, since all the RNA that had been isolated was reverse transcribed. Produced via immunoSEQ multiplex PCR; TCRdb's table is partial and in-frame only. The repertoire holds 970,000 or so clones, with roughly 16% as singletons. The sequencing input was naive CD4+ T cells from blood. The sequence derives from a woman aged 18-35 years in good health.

The CDR3 DNA is TGTGCCAGCAGTGATAGCGGGAGGGCCTCTGGCGGGGAGCTGTTTTTT. It specifies CASSDSGRASGGELFF. The chain employs TRBV6-1 and TRBJ2-2; 11 positions agree with TRBD2. The germline V gene encodes CDR1 MNHNS and CDR2 SASEGT. This CDR3 comprises 16 residues. V shed 3 bases and J 7 bases; nucleotides not matched to a gene: 7.